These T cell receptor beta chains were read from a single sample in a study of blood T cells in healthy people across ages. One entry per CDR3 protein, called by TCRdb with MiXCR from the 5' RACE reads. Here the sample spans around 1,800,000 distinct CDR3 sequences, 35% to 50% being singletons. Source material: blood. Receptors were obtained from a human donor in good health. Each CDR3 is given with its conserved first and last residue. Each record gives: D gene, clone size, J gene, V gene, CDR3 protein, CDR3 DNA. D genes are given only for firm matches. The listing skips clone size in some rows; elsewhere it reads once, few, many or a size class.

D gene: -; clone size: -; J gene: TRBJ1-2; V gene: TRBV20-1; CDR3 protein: CSAPNANYGYTF; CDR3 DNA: TGCAGTGCCCCCAATGCTAACTATGGCTACACCTTC
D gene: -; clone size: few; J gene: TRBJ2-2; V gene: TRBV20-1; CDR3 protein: CSASIRERAGELFF; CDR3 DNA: TGCAGTGCTAGTATCAGGGAGCGGGCCGGGGAGCTGTTTTTT
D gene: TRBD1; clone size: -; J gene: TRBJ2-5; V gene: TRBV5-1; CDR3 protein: CASSFQPGQSQETQYF; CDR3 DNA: TGCGCCAGCAGCTTCCAACCGGGACAGTCACAAGAGACCCAGTACTTC
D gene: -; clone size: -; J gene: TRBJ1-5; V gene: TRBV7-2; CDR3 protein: CASSRGLQPQHF; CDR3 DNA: TGTGCCAGCAGCCGGGGGCTTCAGCCCCAGCATTTT
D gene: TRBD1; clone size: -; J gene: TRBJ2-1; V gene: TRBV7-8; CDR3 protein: CASSRTRDRPTYEQFF; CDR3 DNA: TGTGCCAGCAGCCGGACTCGGGACAGGCCTACCTACGAGCAGTTCTTC
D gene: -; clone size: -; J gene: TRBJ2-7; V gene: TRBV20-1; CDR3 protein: CSARDWDEQYF; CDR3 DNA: TGCAGTGCTAGGGATTGGGACGAGCAGTACTTC
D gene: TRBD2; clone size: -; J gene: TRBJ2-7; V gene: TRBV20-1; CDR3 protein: CSARDWWSASGGAEQYF; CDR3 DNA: TGCAGTGCTAGAGATTGGTGGTCAGCTAGCGGGGGGGCCGAGCAGTACTTC
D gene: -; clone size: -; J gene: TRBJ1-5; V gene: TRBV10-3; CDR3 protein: CSISESSQPQHF; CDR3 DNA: TGTTCCATCAGTGAGTCAAGTCAGCCCCAGCATTTT
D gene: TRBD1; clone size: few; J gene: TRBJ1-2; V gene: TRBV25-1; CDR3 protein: CASSEQGAGDGYTF; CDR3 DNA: TGTGCCAGCAGTGAACAGGGGGCGGGGGACGGCTACACCTTC
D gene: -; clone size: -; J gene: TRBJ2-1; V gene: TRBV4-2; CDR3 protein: CASSQDRLREQFF; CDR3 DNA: TGTGCCAGCAGCCAAGACAGACTCCGCGAGCAGTTCTTC
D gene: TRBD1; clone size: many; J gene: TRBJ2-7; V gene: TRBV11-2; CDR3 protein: CASSRRQGTYEQYF; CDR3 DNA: TGTGCCAGCAGCCGGCGACAGGGGACCTACGAGCAGTACTTC
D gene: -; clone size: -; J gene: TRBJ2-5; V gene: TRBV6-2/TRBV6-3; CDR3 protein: CASSQEYSKEAQYF; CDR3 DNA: TGTGCCAGCAGCCAGGAGTACAGTAAAGAGGCCCAGTACTTC
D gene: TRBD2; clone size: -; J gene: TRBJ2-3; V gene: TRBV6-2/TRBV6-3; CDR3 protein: CASNRGGHADTQYF; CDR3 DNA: TGTGCCAGCAACCGGGGGGGCCACGCAGATACGCAGTATTTT
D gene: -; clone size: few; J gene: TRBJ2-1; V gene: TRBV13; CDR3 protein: CASSPKGGKNEQFF; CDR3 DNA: TGTGCCAGCAGCCCCAAGGGGGGCAAGAATGAGCAGTTCTTC
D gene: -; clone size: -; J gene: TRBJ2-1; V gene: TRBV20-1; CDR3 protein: CSARIGGSYNEQFF; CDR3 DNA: TGCAGTGCTAGAATAGGGGGTTCCTACAATGAGCAGTTCTTC
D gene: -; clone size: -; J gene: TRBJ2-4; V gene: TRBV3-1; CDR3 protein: CASSQGQTGDIQYF; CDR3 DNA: TGTGCCAGCAGCCAAGGACAAACTGGGGACATTCAGTACTTC
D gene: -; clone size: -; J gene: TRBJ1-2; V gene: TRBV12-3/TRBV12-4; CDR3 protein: CASSLYPGQPLYGYTF; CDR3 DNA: TGTGCCAGCAGTTTATATCCGGGCCAGCCGCTATATGGCTACACCTTC
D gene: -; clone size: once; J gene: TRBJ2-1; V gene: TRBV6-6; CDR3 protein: CAIRRLSYNEQFF; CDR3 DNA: TGTGCCATAAGGAGACTCTCCTACAATGAGCAGTTCTTC
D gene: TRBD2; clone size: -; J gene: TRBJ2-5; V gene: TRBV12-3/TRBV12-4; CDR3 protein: CASSLAPRVSGGAVKETQYF; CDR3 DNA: TGTGCCAGCAGTTTAGCGCCCAGGGTTAGCGGGGGGGCCGTGAAAGAGACCCAGTACTTC
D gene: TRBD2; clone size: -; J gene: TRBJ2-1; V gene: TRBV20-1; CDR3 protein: CSARLLAGGDEQFF; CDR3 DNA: TGCAGTGCTAGATTACTAGCGGGGGGCGATGAGCAGTTCTTC
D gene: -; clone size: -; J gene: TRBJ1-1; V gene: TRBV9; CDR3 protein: CASSVVGRNTEAFF; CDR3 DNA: TGTGCCAGCAGCGTAGTGGGACGGAACACTGAAGCTTTCTTT
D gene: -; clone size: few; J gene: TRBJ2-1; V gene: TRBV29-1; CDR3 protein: CSVARREQFF; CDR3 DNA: TGCAGCGTTGCGAGACGTGAGCAGTTCTTC
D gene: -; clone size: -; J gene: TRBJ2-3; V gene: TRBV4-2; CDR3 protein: CASSYGSPDTDTQYF; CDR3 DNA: TGTGCCAGCAGCTACGGATCCCCCGACACAGATACGCAGTATTTT
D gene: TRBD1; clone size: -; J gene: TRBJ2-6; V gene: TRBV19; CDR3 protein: CASSLWSQGAHSGANVLTF; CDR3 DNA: TGTGCCAGTAGTTTATGGTCACAGGGGGCCCACTCTGGGGCCAACGTCCTGACTTTC
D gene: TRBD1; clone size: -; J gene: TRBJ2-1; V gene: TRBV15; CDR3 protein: CATSRPTGGEQFF; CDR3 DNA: TGTGCCACCAGCAGACCTACAGGGGGCGAGCAGTTCTTC
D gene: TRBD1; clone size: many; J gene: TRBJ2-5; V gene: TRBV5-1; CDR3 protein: CASSLGQGETQYF; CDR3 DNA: TGTGCCAGCAGCTTGGGACAGGGGGAGACCCAGTACTTC
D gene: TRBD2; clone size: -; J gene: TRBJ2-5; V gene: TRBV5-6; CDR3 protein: CASSLVGGGQETQYF; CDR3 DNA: TGTGCCAGCAGCTTGGTTGGGGGGGGTCAAGAGACCCAGTACTTC
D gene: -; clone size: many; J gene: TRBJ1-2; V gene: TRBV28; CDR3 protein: CASSLLFGLSYGYTF; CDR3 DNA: TGTGCCAGCAGTTTATTGTTCGGACTGAGCTATGGCTACACCTTC
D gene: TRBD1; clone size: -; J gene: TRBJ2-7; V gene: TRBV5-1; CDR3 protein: CASSSTGGGSEQYF; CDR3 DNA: TGCGCCAGCAGCAGTACAGGGGGAGGAAGCGAGCAGTACTTC
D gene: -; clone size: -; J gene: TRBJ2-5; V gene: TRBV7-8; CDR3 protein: CASSPYGLFLRETQYF; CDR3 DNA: TGTGCCAGCAGCCCTTACGGACTATTTTTACGAGAGACCCAGTACTTC
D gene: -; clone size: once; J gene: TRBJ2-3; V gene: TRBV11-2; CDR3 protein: CASSPLAGPTDTQYF; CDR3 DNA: TGTGCCAGCAGCCCCCTGGCGGGGCCCACAGATACGCAGTATTTT
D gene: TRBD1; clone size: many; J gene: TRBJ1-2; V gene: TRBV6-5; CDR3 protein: CASRLGQGTYGYTF; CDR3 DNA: TGTGCCAGCAGACTTGGACAGGGCACCTATGGCTACACCTTC
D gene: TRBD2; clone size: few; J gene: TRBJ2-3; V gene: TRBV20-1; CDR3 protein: CSAPDSGGAPDTQYF; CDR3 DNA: TGCAGTGCCCCCGATAGCGGGGGGGCCCCAGATACGCAGTATTTT
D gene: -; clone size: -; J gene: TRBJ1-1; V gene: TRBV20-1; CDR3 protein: CSANTGHGGPEAFF; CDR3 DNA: TGCAGTGCAAACACCGGGCACGGGGGTCCTGAAGCTTTCTTT
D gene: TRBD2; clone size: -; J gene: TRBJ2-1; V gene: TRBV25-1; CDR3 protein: CASSDWTREQFF; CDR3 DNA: TGTGCCAGCAGTGATTGGACTAGGGAGCAGTTCTTC